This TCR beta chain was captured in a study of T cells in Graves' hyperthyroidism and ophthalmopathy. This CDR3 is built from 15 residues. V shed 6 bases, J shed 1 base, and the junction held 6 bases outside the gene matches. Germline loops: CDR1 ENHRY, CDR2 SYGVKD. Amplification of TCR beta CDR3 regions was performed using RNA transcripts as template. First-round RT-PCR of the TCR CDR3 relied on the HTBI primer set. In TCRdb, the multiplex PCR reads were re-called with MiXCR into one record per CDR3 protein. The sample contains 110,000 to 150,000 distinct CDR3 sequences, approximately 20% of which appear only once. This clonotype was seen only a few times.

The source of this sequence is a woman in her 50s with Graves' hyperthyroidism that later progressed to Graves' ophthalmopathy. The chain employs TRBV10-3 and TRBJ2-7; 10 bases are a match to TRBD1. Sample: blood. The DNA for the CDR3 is TGTGCCATCAGAACCGGGACAGGGGTTTCCTACGAGCAGTACTTC. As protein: CAIRTGTGVSYEQYF.